This TCR beta chain was captured in a study of graft-versus-host responses after intestinal transplantation. Study summary: Every recipient had anti-thymocyte globulin induction and around 3 years of tacrolimus plus steroids. The study's findings and limits: GvH clonotypes were identified within recipient marrow, with a subset emerging first in ileum or blood. Peak circulating GvH clone levels were associated with early post-transplant HvG declines.

In germline, CDR1 is SGDLS, CDR2 YYNGEE. The CDR3 has 17 residues. V dropped 0 bases and J dropped 1 base, with 14 bases sitting between them. Remarks on this clone: Its antigen is not known.

Generated by immunoSEQ multiplex PCR, the TCRdb table keeps only in-frame clones and is missing some. The table shows 80,000 to 100,000 clones, with about 89% occurring only once. The chain carries TRBV9 and TRBJ1-3; no clear D gene. Source: unstimulated CD4+ T cells sorted from spleen or lymph node cells, taken before intestinal transplant. This TCR derives from a human donor who received an intestinal transplant. CDR3 loop: CASSVESARRSGNTIYF. The CDR3 coding sequence is TGTGCCAGCAGCGTAGAGTCAGCTAGAAGGTCTGGAAACACCATATATTTT.